Listed below are T cell receptor beta chains from one sample, sequenced in a study of blood T cell repertoires in COVID-19. Clones were read by immunoSEQ multiplex PCR, and TCRdb kept only the in-frame ones, dropping some. This repertoire shows more than 150,000 clones, about 89% found once; its top ten account for approximately 3%. The sequenced sample consisted of peripheral blood. These receptors were taken from a man between 60 and 75 years old with acute or convalescent COVID-19. Each CDR3 is given with its conserved first and last residue. The D gene is left open where the match is weak. The size entry is marked missing in some rows and otherwise reads once, few, many or a size class.

clone size	V gene	J gene	D gene	CDR3 DNA	CDR3 protein
few	TRBV5-6	TRBJ2-7	NA	TGTGCCAGCAGCTTGGGACACTTACGGGACTACGAGCAGTACTTC	CASSLGHLRDYEQYF
once	TRBV9	TRBJ2-7	TRBD1	TGTGCCAGCAGCGCTGGTGGTTTCGACAGGGTATACGAGCAGTACTTC	CASSAGGFDRVYEQYF
NA	TRBV18	TRBJ2-1	NA	TGTGCCAGCTCACCAGGGCTTGGGGGGACGGGAAGTGAGCAGTTCTTC	CASSPGLGGTGSEQFF
NA	TRBV6-5	TRBJ2-4	TRBD2	TGTGCCAGCGGAAATAAGCGGGGGGGCCGAAACATTCAGTACTTC	CASGNKRGGRNIQYF
NA	TRBV3-1/TRBV3-2	TRBJ1-1	NA	TGTGCCAGCAGCCAGGGCATGAACACTGAAGCTTTCTTT	CASSQGMNTEAFF
NA	TRBV6-1	TRBJ1-2	TRBD1	TGTGCCAGCAGTGAAGCAGGGACAGAAAATGGCTACACCTTC	CASSEAGTENGYTF
NA	TRBV12-3/TRBV12-4	TRBJ2-1	NA	TGTGCCAGCAGTCTCGACAGATATGAGCAGTTCTTC	CASSLDRYEQFF
few	TRBV6-5	TRBJ2-7	NA	TGTGCCAGCAGTTACAGACAGTTCACCTACGAGCAGTACTTC	CASSYRQFTYEQYF
NA	TRBV6-5	TRBJ2-2	NA	TGTGCCAGCCTACGAAAGTCGAACACCGGGGAGCTGTTTTTT	CASLRKSNTGELFF
NA	TRBV6-4	TRBJ2-1	NA	TGTGCCAGCAGTGACTCGGGACAAAGCTCCTACAATGAGCAGTTCTTC	CASSDSGQSSYNEQFF
NA	TRBV5-6	TRBJ1-1	NA	TGTGCCAGCAGCTTAACACCGTCGACAGTAACCAACACTGAAGCTTTCTTT	CASSLTPSTVTNTEAFF
NA	TRBV7-2	TRBJ2-3	NA	TGTGCCAGCAGCTTGAGACTAGTCCCCCTCCCCACAGATACGCAGTATTTT	CASSLRLVPLPTDTQYF
once	TRBV27	TRBJ1-4	NA	TGTGCCAGCAGTAACTTCCAGGGGAGAGGGGAAAAACTGTTTTTT	CASSNFQGRGEKLFF
once	TRBV6-5	TRBJ1-5	TRBD1	TGTGCCAGCGGGGACAGGGCCCATCAGCCCCAGCATTTT	CASGDRAHQPQHF
NA	TRBV11-2	TRBJ2-5	TRBD1	TGTGCCAGCAGCCTATTGGGACAGGGTGGGGAGACCCAGTACTTC	CASSLLGQGGETQYF